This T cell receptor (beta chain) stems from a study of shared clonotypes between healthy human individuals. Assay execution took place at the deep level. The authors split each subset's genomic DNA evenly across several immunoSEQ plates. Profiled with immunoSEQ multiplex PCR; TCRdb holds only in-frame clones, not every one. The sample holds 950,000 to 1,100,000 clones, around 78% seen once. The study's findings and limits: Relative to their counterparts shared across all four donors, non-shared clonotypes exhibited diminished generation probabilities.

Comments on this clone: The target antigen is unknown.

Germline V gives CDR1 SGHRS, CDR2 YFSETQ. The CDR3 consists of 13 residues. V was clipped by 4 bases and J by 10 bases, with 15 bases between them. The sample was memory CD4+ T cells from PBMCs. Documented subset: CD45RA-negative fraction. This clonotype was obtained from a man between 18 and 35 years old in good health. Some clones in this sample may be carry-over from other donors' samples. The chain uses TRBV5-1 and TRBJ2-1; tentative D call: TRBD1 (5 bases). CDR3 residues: CASSRVRGNEQFF. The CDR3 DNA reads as TGCGCCAGCAGCAGAGTAAGGGGCAACGAGCAGTTCTTC.